Following are 23 T cell receptor beta chains from one sample sequenced in a study of T-cell reconstitution after alpha-beta-depleted transplantation in children. The TCRbeta library incorporated unique molecular identifiers. TCRdb re-derived calls from the PCR reads in MiXCR, one entry per CDR3 protein. The data contain 670,000 or so distinct CDR3 sequences, around 12% of them singletons. The sample consisted of PBMCs, taken before TCRalphabeta/CD19-depleted stem cell transplant. The source is a girl aged 2 to 9 with congenital amegakaryocytic thrombocytopenia, due to receive a stem cell transplant.

This clonotype appeared many times. The genes are TRBV11-2 and TRBJ2-3; D is unresolved. This CDR3 comprises 15 residues. The V end was cut by 5 bases, the J end by 5 bases, with 17 bases between. The germline CDR1 and CDR2 sequences are SGHAT and FQNNGV. CDR3 in DNA: TGTGCCAGCAGCCCCGGGTCCGGAGAGAAAGATACGCAGTATTTT. Protein: CASSPGSGEKDTQYF.

This clonotype was recorded many times. DNA of the CDR3: TGTGCCAGCAGTTTCGATGCTGAAGCTTTCTTT. This translates into CASSFDAEAFF. The chain is built from TRBV12-3 or TRBV12-4 and TRBJ1-1; D is unclear. This CDR3 is 11 amino acids long. With 3 bases removed from V and 6 bases from J, the gap between germline ends came to 5 bases.

This clonotype came up many times. The chain recombines TRBV10-3 with TRBJ1-4; weak D call: TRBD1 (6 bases). Trimming removed 2 bases from V and 8 bases from J, with 12 bases in between. The CDR3 extends over 14 amino acids. Germline loops: CDR1 ENHRY, CDR2 SYGVKD. The CDR3 region is CAISEGNQGEKLFF. The CDR3 DNA reads as TGTGCCATCAGTGAGGGGAACCAGGGGGAAAAACTGTTTTTT.

This clonotype showed up many times. The rearrangement links TRBV11-2 to TRBJ2-3; 8 nucleotides agree with TRBD2. The trim removed 5 bases at V and 4 bases at J, leaving 20 bases unmatched. The CDR3 runs 19 residues. CDR1 and CDR2 from the germline V gene are SGHAT and FQNNGV. CDR3 sequence (DNA): TGTGCCAGCAGCCTCCTAACTAGCGGACTTGCTTCAAGCTCAGATACGCAGTATTTT. It yields the protein CASSLLTSGLASSSDTQYF.

The chain employs TRBV5-1 and TRBJ2-1, with TRBD2 matching 10 bases. CDR3 length: 18 amino acids. J gave up 5 bases and V 6 bases, and 17 bases lay outside the gene matches. Looked up from germline, CDR1 is SGHRS and CDR2 is YFSETQ. The CDR3 protein is CASTRDFLAGGPHNEQFF. In DNA, the CDR3 is TGCGCCAGCACTCGGGACTTCTTAGCGGGAGGCCCCCACAATGAGCAGTTCTTC.

The chain has TRBV7-9 and TRBJ1-1, with TRBD1 matching 7 bases. The CDR3 is 15 amino acids. Germline V gene data show CDR1 as SEHNR and CDR2 as FQNEAQ (reference sequence). V gave up 5 bases and J gave up 8 bases; unmatched junction bases: 14. The CDR3 protein is CASSHRTATRGEAFF. CDR3 coding DNA: TGTGCCAGCAGCCACCGGACAGCAACCAGGGGGGAAGCTTTCTTT.

A few counts support this clonotype. This chain joins TRBV14 and TRBJ2-3; the D is unclear. The CDR3 sequence is 13 residues long. Trimming removed 1 base from V and 5 bases from J, with 7 bases in between. Per the germline V gene, CDR1 is SGHDN and CDR2 is FVKESK. CDR3 amino acids: CASSQVFRDTQYF. The DNA for the CDR3 is TGTGCCAGCAGCCAAGTATTCAGAGATACGCAGTATTTT.

This clonotype occurred many times. This chain connects TRBV7-9 to TRBJ2-1; the D is unclear. Between the trimmed V and J ends, which lost 1 base and 6 bases, there was a span of 10 bases. There are 14 residues in the CDR3. Germline values: CDR1 SEHNR, CDR2 FQNEAQ (reference sequence). This CDR3 reads CASSLVPSRNEQFF. CDR3 in DNA: TGTGCCAGCAGCTTAGTACCCAGCCGCAATGAGCAGTTCTTC.

This clonotype was counted a few times. V gene TRBV29-1 combines with J gene TRBJ2-1; D may be TRBD1 (6 bases). The CDR3 has 15 residues. The V end was cut by 7 bases, the J end by 1 base, with 17 bases between. Germline CDR1 reads SQVTM; CDR2 reads ANQGSEA. CDR3 in amino acids: CSGGGAGASYNEQFF. The DNA for the CDR3 is TGCAGCGGAGGCGGAGCAGGGGCGTCCTACAATGAGCAGTTCTTC.

J is TRBJ1-2 and V is TRBV5-1, with 8 bases matching TRBD1. With V trimmed by 2 bases and J by 4 bases, 10 bases remained unmatched. This CDR3 has 16 residues. The germline V gene encodes CDR1 SGHRS and CDR2 YFSETQ. CDR3 coding DNA: TGCGCCAGCAGCTTTAGGGCAGGGGGCGCGGGCTATGGCTACACCTTC. This gives the protein CASSFRAGGAGYGYTF.

The J gene is TRBJ2-7, the V gene TRBV6-5; maybe TRBD1 (5 bases). Germline V gene lookup returns CDR1 MNHEY and CDR2 SVGAGI. The length of the CDR3 is 11 residues. The V end lost 5 bases, the J end lost 9 bases, and 11 bases lay between the germline ends. CDR3 in amino acids: CASSQGTVQYF. The CDR3 region has the DNA TGTGCCAGCAGTCAGGGTACAGTGCAGTACTTC.

This sequence joins TRBV6-1 and TRBJ1-6; tentatively, D is TRBD1 (6 bases). Trimming took off 5 bases at V and 5 bases at J, with 16 bases between the two ends. CDR1 is MNHNS, CDR2 SASEGT, per germline. The CDR3 is 16 residues long. The CDR3, as DNA: TGTGCCAGCAGTCCCCTCGGCGGGGGCGATAATTCACCCCTCCACTTT. Its protein is CASSPLGGGDNSPLHF.

This clonotype came up many times. The chain employs TRBV12-3 or TRBV12-4 and TRBJ2-5, with 9 bases matching TRBD1. V lost 5 bases and J lost 2; bases outside the gene matches: 9. The length of the CDR3 is 16 residues. The CDR3 here is CASSPGTGLWQETQYF. CDR3 DNA: TGTGCCAGCAGTCCCGGGACAGGGTTGTGGCAAGAGACCCAGTACTTC.

The genes are TRBV3-1 and TRBJ2-1, with a tentative D call TRBD2 (6 bases). This CDR3 region has 18 residues. Germline V gives CDR1 LGHDT, CDR2 YNNKEL (reference sequence). The V end was cut by 0 bases, the J end by 0 bases, with 15 bases between. This CDR3 reads CASSQEGGFDASYNEQFF. The CDR3 region has the DNA TGTGCCAGCAGCCAAGAGGGGGGTTTCGATGCCTCCTACAATGAGCAGTTCTTC.

In its sample, this clonotype was seen many times. This rearrangement joins TRBV28 to TRBJ1-5; no firm D call. This CDR3 is built from 12 residues. V was shortened by 10 bases and J by 3 bases, with 10 bases between the two germline ends. Germline V gene data show CDR1 as MDHEN and CDR2 as SYDVKM. CDR3 loop: CATQGVNQPQHF. CDR3 DNA sequence: TGTGCCACCCAAGGTGTCAATCAGCCCCAGCATTTT. The variable domain in full, with the rest retrieved from reference TRBV28 and TRBJ1-5, is DVKVTQSSRYLVKRTGEKVFLECVQDMDHENMFWYRQDPGLGLRLIYFSYDVKMKEKGDIPEGYSVSREKKERFSLILESASTNQTSMYLCATQGVNQPQHFGDGTRLSIL.

In this sample, this clonotype turned up a few times. The CDR3 DNA is TGTGCCAGCTCACCTCAGGGGGAGAATGAAAAACTGTTTTTT. It is translated as CASSPQGENEKLFF. The chain carries TRBV18 and TRBJ1-4; 7 bases line up with TRBD1. The CDR3 has 14 amino acids. The ends lost 3 bases at V and 5 bases at J; junction bases unmatched: 3. Germline-derived CDR1 and CDR2 are KGHSH and LQKENI.

This clonotype was detected ten times or more. The rearrangement joins TRBV11-3 to TRBJ1-1; D uncertain. V lost 5 bases and J 3 bases, leaving 13 bases between the germline ends. CDR3 length: 14 residues. CDR1 is SGHNT, CDR2 YENEEA, per germline. The CDR3 DNA reads as TGTGCCAGCAGCCAATTCCCGCGGGACACTGAAGCTTTCTTT. It specifies CASSQFPRDTEAFF.

V and J are TRBV12-3 or TRBV12-4 and TRBJ2-5; the D gene is possibly TRBD1 (5 bases). V was clipped by 9 bases and J by 0 bases, with 11 bases between them. The CDR3 length is 13 residues. CDR3 nucleotides: TGTGCCAGTTTGGGGCAGGACCAAGAGACCCAGTACTTC. This encodes CASLGQDQETQYF.

The CDR3 nucleotides are TGCGCCAGCAGCCAAGATCGGCAACTAGCGGGAGGTATCGGGACAGATACGCAGTATTTT. This encodes CASSQDRQLAGGIGTDTQYF. The V and J genes are TRBV4-1 and TRBJ2-3, with 12 nucleotides matching TRBD2. Germline-derived CDR1 and CDR2 are MGHRA and YSYEKL. The CDR3 runs to 20 residues. With V trimmed by 0 bases and J by 3 bases, 13 bases remained unmatched.

The chain recombines TRBV4-2 with TRBJ2-1, with D perhaps matching TRBD2 (5 bases). The CDR3 sequence is 14 residues long. The V gene lost 4 bases and the J gene lost 9 bases, with 16 bases spanning the gap. Per germline, CDR1 LGHNA and CDR2 YNFKEQ. CDR3 loop: CASSPGLGLGEQFF. CDR3 bases: TGTGCCAGCAGCCCCGGACTTGGTTTGGGTGAGCAGTTCTTC.

The chain recombines TRBV5-1 with TRBJ2-7; 11 nucleotides align to TRBD2. J gave up 5 bases and V 7 bases, and 11 bases lay outside the gene matches. The CDR3 spans 15 residues. Germline V lookup: CDR1 SGHRS, CDR2 YFSETQ. CDR3 sequence (DNA): TGCGCCAGCTCGCTCACTAGCGGGAGAGGCCACGAGCAGTACTTC. Encoded protein: CASSLTSGRGHEQYF.

This chain links TRBV7-9 with TRBJ1-1, with TRBD1 matching over 9 bases. The CDR3 consists of 14 residues. V lost 5 bases and J lost 10; bases outside the gene matches: 11. Germline CDR1 reads SEHNR; CDR2 reads FQNEAQ (reference sequence). The CDR3 reads CASSPIGQGQGAFF. CDR3 DNA: TGTGCCAGCAGCCCGATCGGACAGGGGCAGGGAGCTTTCTTT. The full variable domain, completed using reference TRBV7-9 and TRBJ1-1, is DTGVSQNPRHKITKRGQNVTFRCDPISEHNRLYWYRQTLGQGPEFLTYFQNEAQLEKSRLLSDRFSAERPKGSFSTLEIQRTEQGDSAMYLCASSPIGQGQGAFFGQGTRLTVV.

This chain connects TRBV20-1 to TRBJ2-2; D unresolved. Trimming removed 1 base at V and 6 bases at J, with 9 bases between. This CDR3 has 13 residues. The germline gives CDR1 DFQATT, CDR2 SNEGSKA (reference sequence). The CDR3 is CSARGKFSGELFF. As DNA, the CDR3 is TGCAGTGCTAGAGGGAAGTTCTCCGGGGAGCTGTTTTTT.